This TCR beta chain came from a study of T-cell reconstitution after alpha-beta-depleted transplantation in children (dated by TCRdb to the mid-2010s). About the investigation overall: Using TCR repertoire profiling, the study followed T-cell immune reconstitution in a quantitative way in children after TCRalphabeta/CD19-depleted allogeneic hematopoietic cell transplantation. Broad study findings and their caveats: About two months after transplant, the apparently early recovery of alphabetaT-cell counts reportedly depended on just several hundred clones that had expanded rapidly and came from non-depleted graft cells. The frequencies of hyperexpanded clones fell over the following months, and after one year, T-cell counts and TCRbeta diversity were mostly attributed to newly produced T cells. In some patients, the high TCRbeta diversity seen at day 60 was put down to recipient T cells and intrathymic progenitors that had survived conditioning.

Per the publication, the treatment or condition label means: allogeneic hematopoietic cell transplantation with graft depleted of TCRalphabeta T cells and CD19 B cells. The children who served as transplant recipients had been given grafts of TCRalphabeta/CD19-depleted allogeneic hematopoietic cells. Libraries came from PCR. Sequencer: Illumina HiSeq 2500. TCR libraries were prepared with molecular barcoding, using unique molecular identifiers to normalize TCRbeta repertoire quantification. TCRdb itself trimmed the public reads at Q25 with fastp, ran MiXCR and retained productive beta chains. Under each unique CDR3 protein, matching rows form one entry showing the most common genes and DNA. The sample table shows some 600,000 distinct CDR3 sequences, and around 13% are seen once. Approximately 2% of the sample is taken by the ten largest. Reading the germline V gene gives CDR1 LGHNA and CDR2 YSLEER. V loses 3 bases of germline sequence and J loses 1 base, and the interval between the two ends is 16 bases. CDR3 length: 17 amino acids, cysteine to phenylalanine. Only the CDR3 portion is preserved as DNA: 51 bases, with reading frame beginning at the first base.

On this clonotype: Its specific antigen is unknown. No qualities accompany the bases; no much larger clone lies one base away.

The TCR was taken from a male patient between 10 and 17 years old who had a stem cell transplant for acute myeloid leukemia, so the T cells may come from the graft donor. Specimen: PBMCs, mostly from graft donor cells, collected 360 days after TCRalphabeta/CD19-depleted stem cell transplant. The chain employs TRBV4-3 and TRBJ1-3, and the D gene may be TRBD1, 5 bases matching. This receptor has the CDR3 CASSHSNTKGSGNTIYF. The nucleotide sequence is given as TGCGCCAGCAGCCATAGCAATACTAAGGGGTCTGGAAACACCATATATTTT.